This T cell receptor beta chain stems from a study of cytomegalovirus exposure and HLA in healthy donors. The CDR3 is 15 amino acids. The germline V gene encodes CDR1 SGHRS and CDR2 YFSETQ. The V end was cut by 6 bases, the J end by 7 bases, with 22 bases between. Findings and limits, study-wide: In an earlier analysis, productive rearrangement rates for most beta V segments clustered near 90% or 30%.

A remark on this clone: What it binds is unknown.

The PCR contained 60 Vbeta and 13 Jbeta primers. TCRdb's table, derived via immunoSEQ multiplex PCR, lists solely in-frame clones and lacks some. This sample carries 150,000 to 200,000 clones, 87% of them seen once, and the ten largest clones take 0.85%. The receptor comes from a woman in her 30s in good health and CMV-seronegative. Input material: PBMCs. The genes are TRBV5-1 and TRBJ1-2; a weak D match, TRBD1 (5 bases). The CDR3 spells CASTTNTDSGCGYTF. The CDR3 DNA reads TGCGCCAGCACCACAAACACTGACAGTGGCTGTGGCTACACCTTC.